This paragraph covers one TCR beta chain sequence. No antigen is known for it. This specimen belongs to a study of T cell repertoires in cytomegalovirus infection. Study as a whole: Public TCR beta signatures indicated both CMV infection and matching HLA type. Study-wide findings and caveats: Cumulative frequency (of public TCR beta family members) identified carriers of CMV plus the relevant HLA.

TCRdb ran MiXCR on the reads and lists one entry per CDR3 protein. The sample contains 300,000 to 450,000 distinct CDR3 sequences, less than 20% of which appear only once. In germline, CDR1 is DFQATT, CDR2 SNEGSKA (reference sequence). This CDR3 comprises 16 residues. The J segment lost 3 bases and the V segment lost 6 bases, leaving 10 bases of the junction unmatched. The clonotype was recovered from a human donor in good health (CMV status not recorded). Some clones in this sample may be carry-over from other donors' samples. Sequencing used PBMCs. This sequence joins TRBV20-1 and TRBJ2-3, with 12 bases lining up with TRBD2. CDR3 DNA: TGCAGTGCCAGTGGACTAGCGGGGTTTTCGACAGATACGCAGTATTTT. Its protein is CSASGLAGFSTDTQYF.